Each of the 29 T cell receptor beta chains below was sequenced from the same sample in a study of T cell changes during pregnancy in multiple sclerosis. The method was immunoSEQ multiplex PCR; TCRdb's version includes in-frame clones alone and lacks a portion of them. The profile shows 78,000 or so clones, 92% of them singletons. Specimen: peripheral blood, collected before pregnancy. These receptor sequences come from a female donor with multiple sclerosis, enrolled in a pregnancy study.

The rearrangement links TRBV5-5 to TRBJ1-1; D not resolved. Germline loops: CDR1 SGHKS, CDR2 YYEKEE (reference sequence). Trimming shortened V by 7 bases and J by 11 bases, and 18 bases separated the two germline ends. This CDR3 is 12 amino acids long. CDR3 amino acids: CASGGGWQEAFF. The CDR3 region has the DNA TGTGCCAGCGGAGGCGGGTGGCAGGAGGCTTTCTTT. Variable domain in full (rest from reference TRBV5-5 and TRBJ1-1): DAGVTQSPTHLIKTRGQQVTLRCSPISGHKSVSWYQQVLGQGPQFIFQYYEKEERGRGNFPDRFSARQFPNYSSELNVNALLLGDSALYLCASGGGWQEAFFGQGTRLTVV.

V gene TRBV6-5 combines with J gene TRBJ1-2; the match to TRBD1 covers 7 bases. The ends lost 6 bases at V and 4 bases at J; junction bases unmatched: 5. CDR1 MNHEY and CDR2 SVGAGI come from the germline V gene. This CDR3 spans 13 amino acids. CDR3 sequence (DNA): TGTGCCAGCAGAACGACAGGGATCTATGGCTACACCTTC. Its translation is CASRTTGIYGYTF.

This chain uses TRBV5-5 with TRBJ1-5; 8 nucleotides agree with TRBD1. The CDR3 runs to 14 residues. J lost 6 bases, V lost 4 bases, and 6 bases had no gene match. Germline values: CDR1 SGHKS, CDR2 YYEKEE (reference sequence). For the CDR3, the DNA is TGTGCCAGCAGCGACAGGGGACGTGGTCAGCCCCAGCATTTT. Protein product: CASSDRGRGQPQHF.

This chain uses TRBV7-3 with TRBJ2-7, with TRBD2 identical over 10 bases. This CDR3 region has 15 residues. V gave up 4 bases and J gave up 4 bases; unmatched junction bases: 7. Germline CDR1 reads SGHTA; CDR2 reads FQGTGA. The CDR3 loop is CASSSQPGLAYEQYF. CDR3 sequence (DNA): TGTGCCAGCAGCTCCCAACCGGGACTAGCGTACGAGCAGTACTTC.

The gene calls are TRBV29-1 and TRBJ2-1, with TRBD2 identical over 12 bases. The CDR3 contains 14 residues. J lost 7 bases, V lost 7 bases, and 8 bases had no gene match. Germline assignment: CDR1 SQVTM and CDR2 ANQGSEA. The CDR3 coding sequence is TGCAGCGCCCGCGGACTAGCGGGGTTAAATGAGCAGTTCTTC. Protein sequence: CSARGLAGLNEQFF.

The chain joins TRBV9 to TRBJ2-3; 7 bases align to TRBD2. Germline V gives CDR1 SGDLS, CDR2 YYNGEE. The CDR3 has 16 residues. With V trimmed by 0 bases and J by 2 bases, 6 bases remained unmatched. In nucleotides, the CDR3 is TGTGCCAGCAGCGTAGCTCTGGGGGGGTTCACAGATACGCAGTATTTT. The encoded protein is CASSVALGGFTDTQYF.

The chain joins TRBV5-6 to TRBJ1-2; D is perhaps TRBD1 (6 bases). The germline gives CDR1 SGHDT, CDR2 YYEEEE. V was clipped by 0 bases and J by 12 bases, with 12 bases between them. CDR3 length: 12 amino acids. The CDR3 loop is CASSLGVGGDTF. The CDR3 DNA follows: TGTGCCAGCAGCTTGGGAGTAGGGGGAGACACCTTC.

The chain links TRBV18 to TRBJ1-4, with 9 bases matching TRBD1. The CDR3 runs to 18 residues. Germline V gene data show CDR1 as KGHSH and CDR2 as LQKENI. Losses at the gene ends were 1 base for V and 8 bases for J; bases not matched to a gene: 14. This chain's CDR3 is CASSPLGQGISFGEKLFF. DNA of the CDR3: TGTGCCAGCTCACCACTAGGACAGGGGATAAGCTTTGGGGAAAAACTGTTTTTT.

The rearrangement uses TRBV9 and TRBJ2-1; D uncertain. This CDR3 is built from 15 residues. Germline CDR1 is SGDLS and CDR2 is YYNGEE. Trimming stripped 3 bases from V and 3 bases from J, with 13 bases between. The CDR3 DNA sequence: TGTGCCAGCAGCGCCTTATCTACGGGCTACAATGAGCAGTTCTTC. Protein sequence: CASSALSTGYNEQFF.

DNA of the CDR3: TGTGCCAGTAGTATCGCACAGGGGGTTTATAGCAATCAGCCCCAGCATTTT. As protein: CASSIAQGVYSNQPQHF. This chain joins TRBV19 and TRBJ1-5; TRBD1 matches at 8 bases. The CDR3 runs to 17 residues. Trimming took 3 bases from V and 0 from J; bases not matched to a gene: 7. CDR1 LNHDA and CDR2 SQIVND come from the germline V gene (reference sequence).

The V call is TRBV6-5, the J call TRBJ1-1; D not certain. Germline V gives CDR1 MNHEY, CDR2 SVGAGI. The ends were cut back, 5 bases at V and 2 bases at J, with 9 bases in the middle. CDR3 size: 13 residues. CDR3 sequence reads: CASSPGPNTEAFF. CDR3 in DNA: TGTGCCAGCAGTCCTGGGCCCAACACTGAAGCTTTCTTT.

The rearrangement uses TRBV5-1 and TRBJ1-6, with TRBD1 matching 7 bases. Per germline, CDR1 SGHRS and CDR2 YFSETQ. Losses at the gene ends were 4 bases for V and 7 bases for J; bases not matched to a gene: 17. The length of the CDR3 is 18 residues. For the CDR3, the DNA is TGCGCCAGCAGCCATAGCCAACTACAGGGGATGAGGAATTCACCCCTCCACTTT. Amino acids: CASSHSQLQGMRNSPLHF. Drawing the rest from reference TRBV5-1 and TRBJ1-6, the complete variable domain is KAGVTQTPRYLIKTRGQQVTLSCSPISGHRSVSWYQQTPGQGLQFLFEYFSETQRNKGNFPGRFSGRQFSNSRSEMNVSTLELGDSALYLCASSHSQLQGMRNSPLHFGNGTRLTVT.

This sequence joins TRBV29-1 and TRBJ1-2; TRBD1 agrees at 7 bases. The CDR3 is made up of 13 amino acids. Per the germline V gene, CDR1 is SQVTM and CDR2 is ANQGSEA. With 4 bases clipped from V and 5 bases from J, the junction kept 7 bases outside the gene matches. The CDR3 protein is CSVGGTDPYGYTF. For the CDR3, the DNA is TGCAGCGTTGGGGGGACAGACCCTTATGGCTACACCTTC.

This clone was recorded once. The rearrangement links TRBV15 to TRBJ2-5; 11 positions agree with TRBD2. Germline V gene data show CDR1 as LNHNV and CDR2 as YYDKDF (reference sequence). Unmatched junction bases numbered 4, after V lost 1 base and J lost 6 bases. The CDR3 extends over 15 amino acids. CDR3 in amino acids: CATSRGASGGKTQYF. DNA for the CDR3: TGTGCCACCAGCAGAGGGGCTAGCGGGGGGAAGACCCAGTACTTC.

This chain links TRBV5-1 with TRBJ2-2, with TRBD1 identical over 7 bases. V lost 3 bases, J lost 5 bases, and 13 bases stayed unmatched. The CDR3 is 17 amino acids. Germline V lookup: CDR1 SGHRS, CDR2 YFSETQ. CDR3 loop: CASSSTGQLFRTGELFF. CDR3 nucleotide sequence: TGCGCCAGCAGCTCGACGGGACAGCTCTTCAGGACCGGGGAGCTGTTTTTT. Full variable domain (rest looked up from reference TRBV5-1 and TRBJ2-2): KAGVTQTPRYLIKTRGQQVTLSCSPISGHRSVSWYQQTPGQGLQFLFEYFSETQRNKGNFPGRFSGRQFSNSRSEMNVSTLELGDSALYLCASSSTGQLFRTGELFFGEGSRLTVL.

V and J are TRBV7-9 and TRBJ2-1; the D gene is possibly TRBD2 (5 bases). This CDR3 is built from 16 residues. The ends were cut back, 4 bases at V and 6 bases at J, with 19 bases in the middle. The germline V gene has CDR1 SEHNR and CDR2 FQNEAQ (reference sequence). In DNA form, the CDR3 reads TGTGCCAGCAGCTCCCGGGGAAAAAAAGGTGCCAATGAGCAGTTCTTC. This gives the protein CASSSRGKKGANEQFF.

The chain combines TRBV27 with TRBJ2-5; D is unresolved. Germline-derived CDR1 and CDR2 are MNHEY and SMNVEV (reference sequence). The CDR3 consists of 13 residues. Trimming pared 6 bases from V and 7 bases from J, leaving 15 bases between. CDR3 sequence (DNA): TGTGCCAGCAGCCTATCCTCCGGTGGGACCCAGTACTTC. Its translation: CASSLSSGGTQYF.

The chain joins TRBV7-9 to TRBJ2-7; 7 bases line up with TRBD1. Germline CDR1 SEHNR, CDR2 FQNEAQ (reference sequence). V was clipped by 3 bases and J by 7 bases; unmatched bases: 6. The CDR3 has 13 residues. CDR3 region: CASSLGQRGEQYF. CDR3 nucleotide sequence: TGTGCCAGCAGCTTGGGACAGAGAGGGGAGCAGTACTTC.

The chain combines TRBV27 with TRBJ2-1, with D possibly matching TRBD2 (6 bases). The V end was cut by 6 bases, the J end by 4 bases, with 16 bases between. Germline CDR1 and CDR2: MNHEY and SMNVEV (reference sequence). The CDR3 has 15 residues. The CDR3 reads CASREHRDLYNEQFF. In nucleotides, the CDR3 is TGTGCCAGCAGGGAACACCGGGACTTATACAATGAGCAGTTCTTC.

CDR3 amino acids: CASSLLAGEYNEQFF. In nucleotides, the CDR3 is TGTGCCAGCAGCTTACTAGCGGGGGAATACAATGAGCAGTTCTTC. This chain uses TRBV7-3 with TRBJ2-1; the match to TRBD2 covers 10 bases. The CDR3 contains 15 residues. CDR1 is SGHTA and CDR2 is FQGTGA in the germline V gene. V shed 2 bases, J shed 4 bases, and the junction held 2 bases outside the gene matches.

This CDR3 reads CASTPAGALQETQYF. CDR3 DNA: TGTGCCAGCACCCCAGCGGGGGCCCTTCAAGAGACCCAGTACTTC. The J gene is TRBJ2-5, the V gene TRBV6-6; TRBD2 matches 8 bases. CDR1 is MNHNY, CDR2 SVGAGI, per germline (reference sequence). With V trimmed by 7 bases and J by 2 bases, 9 bases remained unmatched. The CDR3 loop spans 15 amino acids.

The chain employs TRBV5-8 and TRBJ2-1, with a tentative D call TRBD2 (5 bases). V was clipped by 4 bases and J by 4 bases, with 12 bases between them. The CDR3 is 14 residues long. CDR1 is SGHTS, CDR2 YDEGEE, per germline. In DNA form, the CDR3 reads TGTGCCAGCAGCGCACCCGGGATATACAATGAGCAGTTCTTC. This translates into CASSAPGIYNEQFF.

This sequence joins TRBV7-8 and TRBJ1-5; D is ambiguous. Germline V gene data show CDR1 as SGHVS and CDR2 as FQNEAQ. With 2 bases removed from V and 0 bases from J, the gap between germline ends came to 5 bases. CDR3 length equals 14 residues. CDR3 DNA sequence: TGTGCCAGCAGCTTACAGGCTAGCAATCAGCCCCAGCATTTT. It specifies CASSLQASNQPQHF.

J is TRBJ2-5 and V is TRBV5-4; D is unclear. Trimming left V 2 bases short and J 0 bases short, with 14 bases between. Germline lookup yields CDR1 SGHNT and CDR2 YYREEE (reference sequence). The CDR3 consists of 16 residues. The CDR3 here is CASSLVGGLYQETQYF. In DNA, the CDR3 is TGTGCCAGCAGCTTAGTTGGCGGATTGTACCAAGAGACCCAGTACTTC.

The chain carries TRBV4-1 and TRBJ2-7; tentatively, D is TRBD1 (6 bases). The CDR3 covers 15 residues. CDR1 MGHRA and CDR2 YSYEKL come from the germline V gene. Trimming shortened V by 5 bases and J by 3 bases, and 17 bases separated the two germline ends. CDR3 protein: CASSEYTTGFYEQYF. CDR3 DNA sequence: TGCGCCAGCAGCGAGTATACTACAGGGTTCTACGAGCAGTACTTC.

Only one count was recorded for this clone. The chain has TRBV6-6 and TRBJ1-5; 8 bases agree with TRBD1. CDR3 size: 14 residues. Germline V gives CDR1 MNHNY, CDR2 SVGAGI (reference sequence). Trimming removed 6 bases from V and 4 bases from J; junction bases left unmatched: 5. CDR3: CASRRTGFNQPQHF. CDR3 bases: TGTGCCAGCAGGAGGACAGGGTTTAATCAGCCCCAGCATTTT.

J is TRBJ1-2 and V is TRBV7-9; 7 bases agree with TRBD1. Germline V gene lookup returns CDR1 SEHNR and CDR2 FQNEAQ (reference sequence). The CDR3 has 11 residues. CDR3 in amino acids: CGTGERYGYTF. Written as DNA, the CDR3 is TGTGGTACAGGGGAACGTTATGGCTACACCTTC.

V gene TRBV14 combines with J gene TRBJ1-1; D not resolved. Germline CDR1 SGHDN, CDR2 FVKESK. Trimming removed 0 bases from V and 7 bases from J, with 9 bases in between. The CDR3 runs to 13 residues. Here the CDR3 DNA reads TGTGCCAGCAGCCAAGATCTCGTCCGTGAAGCTTTCTTT. This codes for CASSQDLVREAFF. Drawing the rest from reference TRBV14 and TRBJ1-1, the complete variable domain is EAGVTQFPSHSVIEKGQTVTLRCDPISGHDNLYWYRRVMGKEIKFLLHFVKESKQDESGMPNNRFLAERTGGTYSTLKVQPAELEDSGVYFCASSQDLVREAFFGQGTRLTVV.

This clone has more than one count but fewer than ten. The chain carries TRBV30 and TRBJ1-2; TRBD1 might be the D (5 bases). This CDR3 spans 13 amino acids. The V end was cut by 0 bases, the J end by 7 bases, with 12 bases between. Per germline, CDR1 GTSNPN and CDR2 SVGIG (reference sequence). CDR3 sequence (DNA): TGTGCCTGGAGTGTAAGGGGAGGTGGTGGCTACACCTTC. Translation gives CAWSVRGGGGYTF.